This entry concerns a single T cell receptor beta chain. Its target is unknown. It was CD45RO-negative cells, positively selected for CCR7, that made up naive CD8 cells, with terminally differentiated effector memory CD45RA+ cells excluded. There were no recent acute infections or vaccinations among the donors, who were healthy HIV-negative adults. The source of the sample is a study of shared clonotypes between healthy human individuals. Measured with immunoSEQ multiplex PCR; TCRdb has only the in-frame clones, and not every one. The repertoire holds roughly 2,000,000 clones, with just over 90% as singletons. CDR3 length equals 14 residues. Germline V gene lookup returns CDR1 MNHEY and CDR2 SMNVEV (reference sequence). V was pared by 6 bases and J by 5 bases, with 8 bases of the junction left unmatched. Regarding the study as a whole: Sequencing depth was a factor that was expected to affect clonotype sharing among donors.

The gene calls are TRBV27 and TRBJ1-2, with TRBD1 matching 8 bases. The sequence was obtained from a man aged 18 to 29 in good health. Some clones in this sample may be carry-over from other donors' samples. The sample consisted of naive CD8+ T cells from PBMCs. This chain's CDR3 is CASRTDRVAYGYTF. The DNA of the CDR3 is TGTGCCAGCAGGACGGACAGGGTCGCTTATGGCTACACCTTC.